The T cell receptor beta chain under discussion was sequenced for a study of shared clonotypes between healthy human individuals. Around 32,000 T cell genomes, or approximately 200 ng DNA, went into the sorted-subset replicate PCRs. Data came from immunoSEQ multiplex PCR; TCRdb stores just in-frame clones and leaves some out. Among 550,000 to 700,000 clones, around 78% were seen once, and the ten largest hold around 1.8%. CDR1 is SGHAT, CDR2 FQNNGV, per germline. Trimming took 0 bases from V and 2 from J, leaving 11 bases between them. This CDR3 has 15 amino acids. The sequenced material came from memory CD4+ T cells sorted from blood. The sample's subset: CD45RA-negative fraction. The TCR originated in a woman aged 25-40 years in good health. J is TRBJ2-7 and V is TRBV11-2; D not certain. Here the CDR3 DNA reads TGTGCCAGCAGCTTAGATGGCCGCCGGACCTACGAGCAGTACTTC. Translating gives CASSLDGRRTYEQYF.